This TCR beta chain stems from a study of blood T cell repertoires in COVID-19 (dated by TCRdb to about 2020). Regarding the research as a whole: Samples covering the acute and convalescent phases of COVID-19 were provided by collaborators in the United States, Italy and Spain. A freely available public database, intended as a resource for researchers studying the immune response to SARS-CoV-2, is where the repertoires were released. Where available, HLA class I and class II types were taken from metadata supplied by the sample provider and were not determined by assay-based typing. The samples were drawn from two sources: the first 160 participants of the ongoing ImmuneRACE study, and some 1,300 subjects contributed by 6 global collaborators. The material from the prospective study consisted of cDNA or gDNA derived from T cells, B-cell-depleted T cells, or PBMCs. Sample metadata almost always included a de-identified subject ID, COVID-19 status, age in years and sex. Deeply sampled blood TCRbeta repertoires from subjects exposed to, actively infected with, or recovered from COVID-19 were included in the dataset.

Counted from cysteine to phenylalanine, this CDR3 has 15 amino acids. The read is trimmed to its CDR3 DNA, 45 bases read in frame from base 1. Via the germline V gene, CDR1 is ENHRY and CDR2 SYGVKD. V drops 2 bases and J drops 6 bases, leaving 14 bases in between. This clone has just a few counts. Its antigen target is currently unknown. Per-base qualities were not stored, and no clone one base away is much larger. Collaborating institutions collected whole blood in K2EDTA tubes following their own protocols. Collaborator samples were shipped for TCRbeta analysis as frozen whole blood, isolated PBMCs, or DNA extracted from either sample type. TCRbeta CDR3 regions were amplified from genomic DNA by means of the immunoSEQ Assay, a bias-controlled multiplex PCR. The original methods were these. Nucleated cell counts per sample were estimated from amplification of reference gene primers within the assay. To quantify the absolute abundance of each unique TCRbeta CDR3 rearrangement, sequence reads were collapsed and filtered. For each sample, productive Simpson clonality was calculated by taking the square root of Simpson's diversity index across productive rearrangements. TCRdb re-hosts the immuneACCESS table, in-frame sequences only. Its copies lack some clones; in the studies checked, an unresolved V gene accounts for under half of them, and the cause for the rest is not known. For V, J and clone size, that table is used; D and trimming come from the DNA. This sample holds tens of thousands of clones; about 91% were observed only once. About 2.5% of the sample rests with the top ten.

General findings and caveats noted by the study authors: The amount of clinical and demographic metadata varied by source and participant and was provided uncurated.

The sample consisted of peripheral blood. This TCR was recovered from a human donor with active COVID-19. The donor label of this sample is uncertain. The V and J segments used are TRBV10-3 and TRBJ2-1; TRBD2 is a weak D gene call, 6 bases matching. Read as DNA, the sequence is TGTGCCATCAGTGAGCCGGGACTCTCAGTCAATGAGCAGTTCTTC. It is translated as CAISEPGLSVNEQFF.